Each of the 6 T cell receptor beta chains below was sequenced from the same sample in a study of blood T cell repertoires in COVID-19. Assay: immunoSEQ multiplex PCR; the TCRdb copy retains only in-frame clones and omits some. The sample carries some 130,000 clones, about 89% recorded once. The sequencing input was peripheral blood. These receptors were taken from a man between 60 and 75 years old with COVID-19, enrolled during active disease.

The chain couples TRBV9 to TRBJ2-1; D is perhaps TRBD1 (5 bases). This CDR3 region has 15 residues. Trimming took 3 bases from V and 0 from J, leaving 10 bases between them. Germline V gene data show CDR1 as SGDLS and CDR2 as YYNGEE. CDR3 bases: TGTGCCAGCAGCGCCACAGGAACCTCCTACAATGAGCAGTTCTTC. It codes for CASSATGTSYNEQFF. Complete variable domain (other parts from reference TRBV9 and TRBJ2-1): DSGVTQTPKHLITATGQRVTLRCSPRSGDLSVYWYQQSLDQGLQFLIQYYNGEERAKGNILERFSAQQFPDLHSELNLSSLELGDSALYFCASSATGTSYNEQFFGPGTRLTVL.

In DNA form, the CDR3 reads TGTGCCAGCAGTCCGCAAAGACCCACAGGGGGCGAGACTGAAGCTTTCTTT. Translated: CASSPQRPTGGETEAFF. The chain is built from TRBV27 and TRBJ1-1; 9 bases are a match to TRBD1. Germline V lookup: CDR1 MNHEY, CDR2 SMNVEV (reference sequence). J lost 5 bases, V lost 5 bases, and 15 bases had no gene match. CDR3 length: 17 amino acids.

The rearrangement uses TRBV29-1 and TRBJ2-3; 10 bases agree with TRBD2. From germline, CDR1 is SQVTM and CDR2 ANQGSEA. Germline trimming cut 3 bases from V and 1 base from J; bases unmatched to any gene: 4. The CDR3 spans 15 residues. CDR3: CSVDELAGRTDTQYF. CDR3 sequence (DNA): TGCAGCGTTGATGAACTAGCGGGGCGCACAGATACGCAGTATTTT.

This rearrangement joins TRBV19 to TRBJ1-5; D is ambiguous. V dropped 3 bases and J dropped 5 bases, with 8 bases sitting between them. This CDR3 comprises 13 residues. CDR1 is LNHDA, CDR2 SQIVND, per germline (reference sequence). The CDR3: CASSMMVDQPQHF. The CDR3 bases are TGTGCCAGTAGTATGATGGTAGATCAGCCCCAGCATTTT.

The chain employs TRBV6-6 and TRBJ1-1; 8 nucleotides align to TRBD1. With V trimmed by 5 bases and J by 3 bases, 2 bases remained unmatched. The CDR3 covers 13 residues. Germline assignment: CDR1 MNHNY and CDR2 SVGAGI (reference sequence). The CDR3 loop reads CASSTTGDTEAFF. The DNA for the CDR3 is TGTGCCAGCAGTACGACAGGGGACACTGAAGCTTTCTTT.

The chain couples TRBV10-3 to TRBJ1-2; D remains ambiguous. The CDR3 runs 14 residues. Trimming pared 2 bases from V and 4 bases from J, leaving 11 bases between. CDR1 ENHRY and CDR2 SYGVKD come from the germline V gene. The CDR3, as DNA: TGTGCCATCAGTGAGCTGTCGGGAGGCTATGGCTACACCTTC. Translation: CAISELSGGYGYTF.